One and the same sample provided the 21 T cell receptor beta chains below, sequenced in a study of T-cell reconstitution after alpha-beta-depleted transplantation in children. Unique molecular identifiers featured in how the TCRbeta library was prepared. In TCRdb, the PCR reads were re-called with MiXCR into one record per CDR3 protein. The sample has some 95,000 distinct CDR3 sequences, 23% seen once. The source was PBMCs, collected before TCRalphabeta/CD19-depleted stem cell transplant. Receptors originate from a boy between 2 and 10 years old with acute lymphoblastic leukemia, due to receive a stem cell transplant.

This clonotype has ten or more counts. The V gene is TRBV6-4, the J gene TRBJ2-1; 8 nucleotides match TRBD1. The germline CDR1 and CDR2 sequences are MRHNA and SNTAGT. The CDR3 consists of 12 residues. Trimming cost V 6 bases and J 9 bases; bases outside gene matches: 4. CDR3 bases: TGTGCCAGCAGCTACGGACAGGGTGAGCAGTTCTTC. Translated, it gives CASSYGQGEQFF.

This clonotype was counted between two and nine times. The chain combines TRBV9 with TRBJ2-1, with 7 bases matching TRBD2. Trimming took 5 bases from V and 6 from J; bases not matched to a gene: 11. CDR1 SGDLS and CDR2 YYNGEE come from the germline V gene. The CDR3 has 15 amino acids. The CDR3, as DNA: TGTGCCAGCAGTGGGACGGGACTACCAGGCAATGAGCAGTTCTTC. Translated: CASSGTGLPGNEQFF.

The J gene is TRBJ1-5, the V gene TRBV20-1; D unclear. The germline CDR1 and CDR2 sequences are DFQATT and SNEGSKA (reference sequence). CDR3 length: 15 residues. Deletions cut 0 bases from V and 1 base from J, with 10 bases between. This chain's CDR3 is CSARDPRVSNQPQHF. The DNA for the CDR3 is TGCAGTGCTAGAGATCCCCGGGTAAGCAATCAGCCCCAGCATTTT.

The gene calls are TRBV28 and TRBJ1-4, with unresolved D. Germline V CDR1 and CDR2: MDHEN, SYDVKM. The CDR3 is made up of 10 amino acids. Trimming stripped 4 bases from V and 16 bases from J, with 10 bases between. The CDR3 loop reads CASSSHGRFF. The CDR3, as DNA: TGTGCCAGCAGTTCTCACGGACGGTTTTTT.

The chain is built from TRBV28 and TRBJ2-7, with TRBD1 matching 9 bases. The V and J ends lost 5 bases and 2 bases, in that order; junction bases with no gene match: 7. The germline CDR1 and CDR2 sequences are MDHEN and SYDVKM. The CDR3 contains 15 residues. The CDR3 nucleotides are TGTGCCAGCAGTACAAGAACAGGGGGCCCCTACGAGCAGTACTTC. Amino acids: CASSTRTGGPYEQYF.

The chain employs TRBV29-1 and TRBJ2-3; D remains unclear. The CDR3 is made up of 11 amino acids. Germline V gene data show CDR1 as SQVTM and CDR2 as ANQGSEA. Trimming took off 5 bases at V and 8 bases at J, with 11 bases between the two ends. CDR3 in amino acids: CSVLRQLTQYF. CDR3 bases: TGCAGCGTTTTGAGGCAACTTACGCAGTATTTT.

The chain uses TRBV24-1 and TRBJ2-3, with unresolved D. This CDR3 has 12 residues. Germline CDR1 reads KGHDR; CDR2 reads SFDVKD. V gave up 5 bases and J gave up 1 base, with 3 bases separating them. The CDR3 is CATSVGTDTQYF. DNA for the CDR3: TGTGCCACCAGTGTGGGCACAGATACGCAGTATTTT.

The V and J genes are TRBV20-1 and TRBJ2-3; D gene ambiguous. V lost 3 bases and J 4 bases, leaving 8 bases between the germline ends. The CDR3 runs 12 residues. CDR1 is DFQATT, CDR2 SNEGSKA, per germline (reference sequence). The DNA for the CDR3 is TGCAGTGCTAGGTCACCCCCAGATACGCAGTATTTT. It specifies CSARSPPDTQYF.

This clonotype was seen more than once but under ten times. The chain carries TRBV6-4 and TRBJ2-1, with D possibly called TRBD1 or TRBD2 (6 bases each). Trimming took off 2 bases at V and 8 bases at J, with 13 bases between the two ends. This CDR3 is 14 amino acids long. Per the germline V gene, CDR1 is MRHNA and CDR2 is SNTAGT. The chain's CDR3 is CASSDMAEGDEQFF. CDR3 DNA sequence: TGTGCCAGCAGTGACATGGCGGAGGGGGATGAGCAGTTCTTC.

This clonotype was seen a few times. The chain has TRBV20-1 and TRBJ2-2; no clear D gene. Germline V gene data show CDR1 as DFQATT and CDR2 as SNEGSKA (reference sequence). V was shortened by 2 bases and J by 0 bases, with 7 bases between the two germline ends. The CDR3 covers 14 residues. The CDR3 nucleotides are TGCAGTGCTAGAAGGCAGACGAACACCGGGGAGCTGTTTTTT. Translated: CSARRQTNTGELFF.

The CDR3 DNA sequence: TGTGCCAGCAGCCCTGTTACGCCGGGGAATGAGCAGTTCTTC. Protein: CASSPVTPGNEQFF. The rearrangement uses TRBV7-9 and TRBJ2-1; D is perhaps TRBD2 (5 bases). The CDR3 is 14 residues long. V lost 5 bases and J 7 bases, leaving 15 bases between the germline ends. In germline, CDR1 is SEHNR, CDR2 FQNEAQ (reference sequence).

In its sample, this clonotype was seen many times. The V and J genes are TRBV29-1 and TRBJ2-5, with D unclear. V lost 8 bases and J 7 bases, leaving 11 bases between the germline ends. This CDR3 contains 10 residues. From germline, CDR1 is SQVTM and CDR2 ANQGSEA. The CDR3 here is CSPFPGTQYF. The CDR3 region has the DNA TGCAGCCCCTTCCCAGGGACCCAGTACTTC.

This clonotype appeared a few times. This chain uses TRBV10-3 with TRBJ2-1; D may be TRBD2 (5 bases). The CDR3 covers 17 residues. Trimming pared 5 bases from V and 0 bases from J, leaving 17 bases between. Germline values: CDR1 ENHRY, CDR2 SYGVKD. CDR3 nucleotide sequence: TGTGCCATCAGTTCTACGAGCGGAGTTAGCTCCTACAATGAGCAGTTCTTC. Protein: CAISSTSGVSSYNEQFF.

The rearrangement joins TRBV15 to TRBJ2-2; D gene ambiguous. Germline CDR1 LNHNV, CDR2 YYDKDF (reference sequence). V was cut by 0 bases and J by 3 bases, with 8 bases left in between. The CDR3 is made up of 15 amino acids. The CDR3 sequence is CATSRDLGYTGELFF. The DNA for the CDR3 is TGTGCCACCAGCAGAGATCTCGGTTACACCGGGGAGCTGTTTTTT.

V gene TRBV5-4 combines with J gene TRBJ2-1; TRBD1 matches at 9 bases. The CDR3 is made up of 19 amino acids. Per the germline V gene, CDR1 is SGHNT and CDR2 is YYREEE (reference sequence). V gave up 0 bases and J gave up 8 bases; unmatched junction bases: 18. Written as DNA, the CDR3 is TGTGCCAGCAGCTTGGCCGTCGCCGGACCGGGACAGGGTTACGATGAGCAGTTCTTC. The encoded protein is CASSLAVAGPGQGYDEQFF.

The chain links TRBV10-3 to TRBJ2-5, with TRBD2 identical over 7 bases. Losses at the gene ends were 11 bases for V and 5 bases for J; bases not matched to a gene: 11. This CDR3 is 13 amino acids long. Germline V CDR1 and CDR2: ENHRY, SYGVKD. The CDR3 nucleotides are TGTGCCCATCGTTCTAGCGGAGGGGAGACCCAGTACTTC. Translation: CAHRSSGGETQYF.

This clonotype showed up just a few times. CDR3 nucleotides: TGTGCCACCAAGGGGCAGGGGGCGAGCAATCAGCCCCAGCATTTT. The encoded protein is CATKGQGASNQPQHF. This sequence joins TRBV28 and TRBJ1-5, with 8 bases lining up with TRBD1. Trimming removed 10 bases from V and 1 base from J; junction bases left unmatched: 9. Looked up from germline, CDR1 is MDHEN and CDR2 is SYDVKM. The CDR3 totals 15 residues.

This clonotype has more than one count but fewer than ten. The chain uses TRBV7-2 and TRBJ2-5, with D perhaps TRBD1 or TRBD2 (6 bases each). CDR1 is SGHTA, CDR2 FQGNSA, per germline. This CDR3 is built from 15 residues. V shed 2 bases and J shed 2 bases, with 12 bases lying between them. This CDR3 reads CASSLSGASQETQYF. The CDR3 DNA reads TGTGCCAGCAGCTTATCGGGGGCCTCACAAGAGACCCAGTACTTC.

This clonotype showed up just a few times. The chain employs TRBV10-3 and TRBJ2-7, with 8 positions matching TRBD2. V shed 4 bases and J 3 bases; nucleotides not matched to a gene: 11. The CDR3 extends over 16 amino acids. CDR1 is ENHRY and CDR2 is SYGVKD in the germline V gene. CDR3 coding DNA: TGTGCCATCAGTGGGCAACTAGCGGAGGGGCTCTACGAGCAGTACTTC. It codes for CAISGQLAEGLYEQYF.

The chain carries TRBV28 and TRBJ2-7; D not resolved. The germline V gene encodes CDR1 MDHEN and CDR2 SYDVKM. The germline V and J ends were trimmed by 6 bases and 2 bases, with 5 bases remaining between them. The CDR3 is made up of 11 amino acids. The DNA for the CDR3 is TGTGCCAGCAGATCGACCTACGAGCAGTACTTC. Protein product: CASRSTYEQYF.

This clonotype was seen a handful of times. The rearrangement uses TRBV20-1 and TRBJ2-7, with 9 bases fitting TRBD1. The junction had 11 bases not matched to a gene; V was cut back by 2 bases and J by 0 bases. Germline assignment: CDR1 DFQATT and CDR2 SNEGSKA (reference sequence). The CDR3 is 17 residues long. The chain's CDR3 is CSARRLRGQGTSYEQYF. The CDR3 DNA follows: TGCAGTGCTAGAAGGTTACGGGGACAGGGCACCTCCTACGAGCAGTACTTC.